The 2 T cell receptor beta chains reported below all come from one sample, sequenced in a study of blood T cell repertoires in COVID-19. Clones were read by immunoSEQ multiplex PCR, and TCRdb kept only the in-frame ones, dropping some. The sample contains 250,000 or so clones, about 80% of which appear only once. Sequencing was done on a sample of peripheral blood. The receptors were sampled from an elderly man with acute or convalescent COVID-19.

The chain combines TRBV3-1 (or the pseudogene TRBV3-2) with TRBJ2-5; maybe TRBD2 (6 bases). Germline values: CDR1 LGHDT, CDR2 YNNKEL (reference sequence). Trimming pared 5 bases from V and 7 bases from J, leaving 11 bases between. The CDR3 extends over 12 amino acids. CDR3: CASSKTGGTQYF. For the CDR3, the DNA is TGTGCCAGCAGCAAGACCGGGGGGACCCAGTACTTC.

This clone was recorded once. CDR3 in amino acids: CASSSSGPYEQYF. The CDR3 nucleotides are TGTGCCAGTAGTTCTAGCGGGCCCTACGAGCAGTACTTC. The rearrangement uses TRBV19 and TRBJ2-7; 8 nucleotides line up with TRBD2. Germline-derived CDR1 and CDR2 are LNHDA and SQIVND (reference sequence). The V and J ends lost 5 bases and 2 bases, in that order; junction bases with no gene match: 2. The CDR3 is 13 amino acids.